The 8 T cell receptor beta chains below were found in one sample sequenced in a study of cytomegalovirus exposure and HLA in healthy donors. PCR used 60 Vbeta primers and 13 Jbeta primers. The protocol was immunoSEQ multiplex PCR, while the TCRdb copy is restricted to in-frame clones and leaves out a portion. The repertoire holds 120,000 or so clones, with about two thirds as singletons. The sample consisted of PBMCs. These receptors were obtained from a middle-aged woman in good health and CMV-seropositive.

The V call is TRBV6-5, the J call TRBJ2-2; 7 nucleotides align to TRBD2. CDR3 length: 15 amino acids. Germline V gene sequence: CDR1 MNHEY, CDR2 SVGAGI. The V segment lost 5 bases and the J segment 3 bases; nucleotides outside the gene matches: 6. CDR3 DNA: TGTGCCAGCAGTCATCCTAGCGGCTACACCGGGGAGCTGTTTTTT. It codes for CASSHPSGYTGELFF.

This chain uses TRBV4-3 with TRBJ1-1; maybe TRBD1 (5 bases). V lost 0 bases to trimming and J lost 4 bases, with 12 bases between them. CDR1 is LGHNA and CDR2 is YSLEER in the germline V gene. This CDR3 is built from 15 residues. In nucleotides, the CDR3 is TGCGCCAGCAGCCAAGATTGGCCGGGGGGCACTGAAGCTTTCTTT. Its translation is CASSQDWPGGTEAFF.

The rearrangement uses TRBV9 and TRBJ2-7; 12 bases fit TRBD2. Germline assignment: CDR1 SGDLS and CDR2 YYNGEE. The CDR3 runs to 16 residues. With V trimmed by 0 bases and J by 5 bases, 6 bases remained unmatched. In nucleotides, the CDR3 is TGTGCCAGCAGCGTAGGGCCTAGCGGGGGGGCCAACGAGCAGTACTTC. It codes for CASSVGPSGGANEQYF.

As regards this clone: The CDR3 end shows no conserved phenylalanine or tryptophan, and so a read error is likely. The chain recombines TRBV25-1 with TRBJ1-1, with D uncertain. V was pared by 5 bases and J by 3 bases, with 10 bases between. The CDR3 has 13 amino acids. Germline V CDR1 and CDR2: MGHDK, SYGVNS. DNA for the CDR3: TGTGCCAGCAGTTGGGCAGGACACACTGAAGCTTTCATT. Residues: CASSWAGHTEAFI.

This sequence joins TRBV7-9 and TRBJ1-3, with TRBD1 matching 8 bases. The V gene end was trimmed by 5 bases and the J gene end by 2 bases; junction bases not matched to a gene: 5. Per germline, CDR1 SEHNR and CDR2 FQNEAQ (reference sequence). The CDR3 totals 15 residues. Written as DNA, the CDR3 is TGTGCCAGCAGCCGTCAGGGGGCAACTGGAAACACCATATATTTT. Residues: CASSRQGATGNTIYF.

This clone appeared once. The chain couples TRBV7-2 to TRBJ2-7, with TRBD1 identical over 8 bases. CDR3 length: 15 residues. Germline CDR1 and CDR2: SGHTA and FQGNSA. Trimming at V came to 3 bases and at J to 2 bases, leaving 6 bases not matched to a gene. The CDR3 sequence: CASSFRQGKAYEQYF. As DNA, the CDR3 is TGTGCCAGCAGCTTCCGACAGGGGAAAGCCTACGAGCAGTACTTC.

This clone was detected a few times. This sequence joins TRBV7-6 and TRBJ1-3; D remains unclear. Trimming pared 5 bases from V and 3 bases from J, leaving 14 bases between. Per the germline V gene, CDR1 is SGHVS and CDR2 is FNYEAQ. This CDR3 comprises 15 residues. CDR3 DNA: TGTGCCAGCAGCCCAAGCGACGGAAGTGGAAACACCATATATTTT. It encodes CASSPSDGSGNTIYF. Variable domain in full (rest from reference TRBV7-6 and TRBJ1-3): GAGVSQSPRYKVTKRGQDVALRCDPISGHVSLYWYRQALGQGPEFLTYFNYEAQQDKSGLPNDRFSAERPEGSISTLTIQRTEQRDSAMYRCASSPSDGSGNTIYFGEGSWLTVV.

CDR3 in amino acids: CASKQRGLNTGELFF. The CDR3 coding sequence is TGTGCCAGCAAGCAAAGGGGGCTGAACACCGGGGAGCTGTTTTTT. The genes are TRBV2 and TRBJ2-2; 7 bases agree with TRBD1. J lost 1 base, V lost 7 bases, and 6 bases had no gene match. This CDR3 has 15 residues. CDR1 SNHLY and CDR2 FYNNEI come from the germline V gene.